This T cell receptor beta chain was retrieved from a study of cytomegalovirus exposure and HLA in healthy donors. Study-wide results and caveats: Indistinguishability led to the exclusion of some V segments, TRBV6-2 and TRBV6-3 included. Whilst most TCR sequences proved rare, a subset of public TCRs occurred across many donors. Later on, an analysis tied around 17,000 TCR beta sequences to HLA alleles at 0.05 false discovery rate.

To note about this clone: Its antigen is still unknown.

The PCR employed 60 Vbeta primers together with 13 Jbeta primers. TCRdb's copy holds only in-frame clones and misses some; the assay was immunoSEQ multiplex PCR. The data contain 80,000 to 90,000 clones, 65% to 80% of them singletons. Germline CDR1 SGHRS, CDR2 YFSETQ. CDR3 size: 14 residues. The germline V and J ends were trimmed by 5 bases and 2 bases, with 13 bases remaining between them. V and J are TRBV5-1 and TRBJ2-5; D perhaps matches TRBD2 (6 bases). The sample comprised PBMCs. This TCR came from a man aged 25-40 years in good health and CMV-seronegative. DNA for the CDR3: TGCGCCAGCAGTTCTAGCGACCTGCAAGAGACCCAGTACTTC. Protein product: CASSSSDLQETQYF.